Given below is one T cell receptor (beta chain) in context. As yet, its antigen is unknown. Donors were drawn from the approximately 110-subject validation cohort, separate from the approximately 680-subject first cohort. This sample is part of a study of cytomegalovirus exposure and HLA in healthy donors. Across the whole study: A later analysis reported the same platform for the 90 to 150 validation repertoires and the 666 first-cohort repertoires.

This CDR3 is 15 amino acids long. CDR1 is ENHRY, CDR2 SYGVKD, per germline. V was trimmed by 0 bases and J by 4 bases, leaving 10 bases between them. Study-wide findings and caveats: Cytomegalovirus-associated status was assigned to some 180 TCR beta chains.

This table comes from immunoSEQ multiplex PCR, and its TCRdb copy is limited to in-frame clones, with some not included. The data contain roughly 150,000 clones, around 82% of them singletons. This chain joins TRBV10-3 and TRBJ2-1, with D perhaps TRBD1 (6 bases). Sample: PBMCs. The sequence derives from a young man in good health and CMV-seropositive. Here the CDR3 DNA reads TGTGCCATCAGTGAGTCGAAGGACAGTTACAATGAGCAGTTCTTC. It encodes CAISESKDSYNEQFF.